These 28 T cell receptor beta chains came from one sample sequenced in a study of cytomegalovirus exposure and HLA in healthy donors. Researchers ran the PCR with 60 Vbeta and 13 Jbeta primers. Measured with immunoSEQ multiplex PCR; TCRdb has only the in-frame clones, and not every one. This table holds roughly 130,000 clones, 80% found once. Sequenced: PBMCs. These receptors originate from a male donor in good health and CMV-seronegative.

CDR3 nucleotides: TGTGCCAGTAGTATAGATGGGGGGGGCTTGGTCGACAATGAGCAGTTCTTC. Translated, it gives CASSIDGGGLVDNEQFF. V and J are TRBV19 and TRBJ2-1, with D possibly being TRBD2 (7 bases). In germline, CDR1 is LNHDA, CDR2 SQIVND (reference sequence). CDR3 length: 17 amino acids. V lost 0 bases to trimming and J lost 5 bases, with 17 bases between them.

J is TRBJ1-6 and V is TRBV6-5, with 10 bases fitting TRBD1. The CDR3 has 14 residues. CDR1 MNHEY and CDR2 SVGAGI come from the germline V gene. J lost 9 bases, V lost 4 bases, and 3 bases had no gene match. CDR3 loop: CASSFDRGLSPLHF. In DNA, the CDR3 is TGTGCCAGCAGTTTCGACAGGGGGCTTTCACCCCTCCACTTT.

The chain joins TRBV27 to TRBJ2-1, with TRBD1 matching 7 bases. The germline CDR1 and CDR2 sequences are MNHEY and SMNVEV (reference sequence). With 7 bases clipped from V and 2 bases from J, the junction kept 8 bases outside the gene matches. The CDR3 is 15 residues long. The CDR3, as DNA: TGTGCCAGCAAACCAGGGACAGTAGCCTACAATGAGCAGTTCTTC. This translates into CASKPGTVAYNEQFF.

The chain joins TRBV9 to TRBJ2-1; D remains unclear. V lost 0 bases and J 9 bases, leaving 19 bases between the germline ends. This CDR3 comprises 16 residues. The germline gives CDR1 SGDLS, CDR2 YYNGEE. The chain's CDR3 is CASSVANSLTSSEQFF. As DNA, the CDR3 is TGTGCCAGCAGCGTAGCTAATAGCCTCACTTCGAGTGAGCAGTTCTTC.

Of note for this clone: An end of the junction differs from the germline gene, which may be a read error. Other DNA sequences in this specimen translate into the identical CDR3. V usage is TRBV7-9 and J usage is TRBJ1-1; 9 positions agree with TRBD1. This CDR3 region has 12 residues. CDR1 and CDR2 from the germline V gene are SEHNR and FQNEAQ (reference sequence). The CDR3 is CSSSLGQGGAFF. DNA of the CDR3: TGTTCCAGCAGCCTGGGACAGGGAGGAGCTTTCTTT.

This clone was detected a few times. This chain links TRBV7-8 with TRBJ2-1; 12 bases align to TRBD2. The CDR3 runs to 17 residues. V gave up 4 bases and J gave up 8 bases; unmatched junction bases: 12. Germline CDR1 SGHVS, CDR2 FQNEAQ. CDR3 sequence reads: CASSSRTSGILTHEQFF. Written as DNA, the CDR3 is TGTGCCAGCAGCTCCCGGACTAGCGGGATTCTGACCCATGAGCAGTTCTTC.

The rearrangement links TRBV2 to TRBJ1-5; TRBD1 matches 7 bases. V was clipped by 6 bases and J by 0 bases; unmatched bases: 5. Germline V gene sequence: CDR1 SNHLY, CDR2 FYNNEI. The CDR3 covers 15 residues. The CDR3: CASSRTGYSNQPQHF. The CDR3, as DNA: TGTGCCAGCAGCCGGACAGGATATAGCAATCAGCCCCAGCATTTT.

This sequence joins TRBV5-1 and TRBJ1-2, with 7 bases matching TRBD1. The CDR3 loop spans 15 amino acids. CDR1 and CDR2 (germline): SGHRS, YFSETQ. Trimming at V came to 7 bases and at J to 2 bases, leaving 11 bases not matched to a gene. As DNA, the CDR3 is TGCGCCAGCGCCCCTGGGACAGTAGGAAACTATGGCTACACCTTC. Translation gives CASAPGTVGNYGYTF. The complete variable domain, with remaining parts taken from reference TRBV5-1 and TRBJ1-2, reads KAGVTQTPRYLIKTRGQQVTLSCSPISGHRSVSWYQQTPGQGLQFLFEYFSETQRNKGNFPGRFSGRQFSNSRSEMNVSTLELGDSALYLCASAPGTVGNYGYTFGSGTRLTVV.

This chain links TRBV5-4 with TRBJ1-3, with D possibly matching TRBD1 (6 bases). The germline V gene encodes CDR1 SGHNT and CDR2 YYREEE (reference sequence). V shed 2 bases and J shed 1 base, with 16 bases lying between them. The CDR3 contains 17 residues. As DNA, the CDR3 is TGTGCCAGCAGCTTCGGGGGGCGCGGTTCATCTGGAAACACCATATATTTT. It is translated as CASSFGGRGSSGNTIYF.

The CDR3 DNA reads as TGTGCCAGCAGCCAAGGACTACAGATTCATGGCTACACCTTC. Residues: CASSQGLQIHGYTF. The V and J genes are TRBV14 and TRBJ1-2; D is unresolved. The length of the CDR3 is 14 residues. The V gene lost 1 base and the J gene lost 6 bases, with 12 bases spanning the gap. Germline V CDR1 and CDR2: SGHDN, FVKESK.

The CDR3 loop reads CASSLNTGELFF. The CDR3 DNA sequence: TGTGCTAGTTCCCTTAACACCGGGGAGCTGTTTTTT. J is TRBJ2-2 and V is TRBV12-5; no reliable D call. CDR1 is LGHNT, CDR2 FRNRAP, per germline. This CDR3 has 12 residues. The V end lost 8 bases, the J end lost 2 bases, and 6 bases lay between the germline ends.

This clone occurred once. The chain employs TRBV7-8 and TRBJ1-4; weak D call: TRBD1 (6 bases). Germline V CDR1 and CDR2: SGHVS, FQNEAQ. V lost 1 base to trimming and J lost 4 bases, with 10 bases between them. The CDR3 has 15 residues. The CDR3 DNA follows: TGTGCCAGCAGCTTAGTGACAGGACTTAATGAAAAACTGTTTTTT. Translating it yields CASSLVTGLNEKLFF.

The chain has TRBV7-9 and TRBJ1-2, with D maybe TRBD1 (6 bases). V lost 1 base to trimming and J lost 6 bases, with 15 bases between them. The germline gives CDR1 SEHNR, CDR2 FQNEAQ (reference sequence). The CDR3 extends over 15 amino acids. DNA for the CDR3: TGTGCCAGCAGCTTAGATTACAGGGATCGGCATGGCTACACCTTC. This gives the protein CASSLDYRDRHGYTF.

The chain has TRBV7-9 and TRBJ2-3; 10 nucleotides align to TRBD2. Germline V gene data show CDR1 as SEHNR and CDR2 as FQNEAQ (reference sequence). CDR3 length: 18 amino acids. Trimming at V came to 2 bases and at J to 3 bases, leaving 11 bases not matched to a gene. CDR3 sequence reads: CASSLQGRTSGGTDTQYF. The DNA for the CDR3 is TGTGCCAGCAGCTTACAAGGGAGGACTAGCGGTGGTACAGATACGCAGTATTTT.

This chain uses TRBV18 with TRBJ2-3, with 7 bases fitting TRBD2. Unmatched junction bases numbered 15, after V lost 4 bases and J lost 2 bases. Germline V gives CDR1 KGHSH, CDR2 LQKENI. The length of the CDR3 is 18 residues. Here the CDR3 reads CASSHLASIAGATDTQYF. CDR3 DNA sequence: TGTGCCAGCTCACATCTGGCATCCATAGCGGGTGCCACAGATACGCAGTATTTT.

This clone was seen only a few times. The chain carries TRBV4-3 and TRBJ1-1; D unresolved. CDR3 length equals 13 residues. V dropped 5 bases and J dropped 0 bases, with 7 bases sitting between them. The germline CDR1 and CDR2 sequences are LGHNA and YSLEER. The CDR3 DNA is TGCGCCAGCAGCGGTGCGGTGAACACTGAAGCTTTCTTT. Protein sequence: CASSGAVNTEAFF.

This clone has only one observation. The CDR3 region has the DNA TGTGCCAGCAGCTTGCGTTGGACTAGCGGCACGTTGGCCTACAATGAGCAGTTCTTC. Encoded protein: CASSLRWTSGTLAYNEQFF. J is TRBJ2-1 and V is TRBV5-4; 10 positions agree with TRBD2. This CDR3 is built from 19 residues. Germline values: CDR1 SGHNT, CDR2 YYREEE (reference sequence). The V gene end was trimmed by 1 base and the J gene end by 2 bases; junction bases not matched to a gene: 12. Full variable domain (outside the CDR3, taken from reference TRBV5-4 and TRBJ2-1): ETGVTQSPTHLIKTRGQQVTLRCSSQSGHNTVSWYQQALGQGPQFIFQYYREEENGRGNFPPRFSGLQFPNYSSELNVNALELDDSALYLCASSLRWTSGTLAYNEQFFGPGTRLTVL.

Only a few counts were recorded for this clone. Here the CDR3 reads CASSYLRTQYF. Here the CDR3 DNA reads TGTGCCAGCAGTTATCTCAGGACCCAGTACTTC. The rearrangement joins TRBV6-5 to TRBJ2-5, with D hard to call. Deletions cut 3 bases from V and 7 bases from J, with 6 bases between. CDR1 MNHEY and CDR2 SVGAGI come from the germline V gene. There are 11 residues in the CDR3.

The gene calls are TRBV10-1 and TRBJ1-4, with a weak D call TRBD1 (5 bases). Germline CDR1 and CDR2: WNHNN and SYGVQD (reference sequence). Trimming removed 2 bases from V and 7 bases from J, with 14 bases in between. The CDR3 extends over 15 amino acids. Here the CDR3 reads CASSESGGIREKLFF. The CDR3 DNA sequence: TGCGCCAGCAGTGAGAGCGGGGGAATACGTGAAAAACTGTTTTTT.

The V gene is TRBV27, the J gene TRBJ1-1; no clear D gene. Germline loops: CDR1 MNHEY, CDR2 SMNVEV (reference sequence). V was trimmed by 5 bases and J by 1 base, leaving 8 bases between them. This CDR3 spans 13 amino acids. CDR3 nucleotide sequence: TGTGCCAGCAGTCCATCAGGGAACACTGAAGCTTTCTTT. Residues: CASSPSGNTEAFF.

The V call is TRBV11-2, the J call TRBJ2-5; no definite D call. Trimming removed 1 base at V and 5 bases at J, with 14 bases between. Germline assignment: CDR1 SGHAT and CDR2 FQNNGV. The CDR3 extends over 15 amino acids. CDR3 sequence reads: CASSLGSLLSETQYF. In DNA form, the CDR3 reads TGTGCCAGCAGCTTAGGGAGCCTATTGTCGGAGACCCAGTACTTC.

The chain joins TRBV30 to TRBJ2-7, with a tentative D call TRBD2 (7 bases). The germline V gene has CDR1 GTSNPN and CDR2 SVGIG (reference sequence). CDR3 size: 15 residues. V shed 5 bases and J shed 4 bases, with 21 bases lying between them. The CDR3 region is CAWGSVGGPRYEQYF. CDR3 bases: TGTGCCTGGGGATCTGTGGGGGGGCCAAGGTACGAGCAGTACTTC.

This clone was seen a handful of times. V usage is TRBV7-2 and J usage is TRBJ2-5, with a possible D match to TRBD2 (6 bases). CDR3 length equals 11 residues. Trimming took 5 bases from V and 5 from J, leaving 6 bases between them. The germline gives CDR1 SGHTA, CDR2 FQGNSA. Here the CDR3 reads CASSGGETQYF. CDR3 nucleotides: TGTGCCAGCAGCGGGGGGGAGACCCAGTACTTC.

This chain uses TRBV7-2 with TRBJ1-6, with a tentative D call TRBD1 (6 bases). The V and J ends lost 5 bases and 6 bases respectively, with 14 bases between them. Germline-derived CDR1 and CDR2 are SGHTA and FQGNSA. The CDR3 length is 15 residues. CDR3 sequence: CASSPQGGSNSPLHF. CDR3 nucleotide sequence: TGTGCCAGCAGCCCCCAAGGGGGAAGTAATTCACCCCTCCACTTT.

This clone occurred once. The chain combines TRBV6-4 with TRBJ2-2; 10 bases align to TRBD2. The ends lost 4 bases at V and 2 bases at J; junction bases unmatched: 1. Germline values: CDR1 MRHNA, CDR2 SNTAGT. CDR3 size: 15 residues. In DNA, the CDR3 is TGTGCCAGCAGTGCTAGCGGGGGTAACACCGGGGAGCTGTTTTTT. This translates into CASSASGGNTGELFF.

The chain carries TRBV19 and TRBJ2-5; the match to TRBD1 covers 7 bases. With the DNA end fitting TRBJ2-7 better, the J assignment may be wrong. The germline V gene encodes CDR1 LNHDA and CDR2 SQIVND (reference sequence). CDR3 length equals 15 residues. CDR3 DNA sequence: TGTGCCAGTAGTCTGGTGGGACAGTTCAACTACGAGCAGTACTTC. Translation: CASSLVGQFNYEQYF.

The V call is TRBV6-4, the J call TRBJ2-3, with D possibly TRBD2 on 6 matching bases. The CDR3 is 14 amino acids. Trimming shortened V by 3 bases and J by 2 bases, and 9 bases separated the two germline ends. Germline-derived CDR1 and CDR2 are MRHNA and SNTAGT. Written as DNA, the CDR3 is TGTGCCAGCAGTGAAATGGACTACACAGATACGCAGTATTTT. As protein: CASSEMDYTDTQYF.

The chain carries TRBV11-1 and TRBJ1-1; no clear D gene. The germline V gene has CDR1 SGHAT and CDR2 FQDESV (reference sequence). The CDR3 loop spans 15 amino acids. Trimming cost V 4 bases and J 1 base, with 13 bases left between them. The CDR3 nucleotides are TGTGCCAGCAGCTCCCCCGGGCGGGGGAACACTGAAGCTTTCTTT. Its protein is CASSSPGRGNTEAFF.